These 31 T cell receptor beta chains came from one sample sequenced in a study of blood T cell repertoires in COVID-19. This table comes from immunoSEQ multiplex PCR, and its TCRdb copy is limited to in-frame clones, with some not included. The top ten hold roughly 8.6% of the sample, which has 200,000 to 300,000 clones, over 75% seen once. The sample was peripheral blood. The receptors were sampled from a human donor in a cohort sampled during active COVID-19.

This chain uses TRBV19 with TRBJ2-3; maybe TRBD1 (6 bases). The V and J ends lost 6 bases and 0 bases respectively, with 13 bases between them. Germline CDR1 reads LNHDA; CDR2 reads SQIVND (reference sequence). This CDR3 region has 15 residues. CDR3 sequence (DNA): TGTGCCAGTAGGCGCAGGACAGATAGCACAGATACGCAGTATTTT. Translation: CASRRRTDSTDTQYF.

This chain joins TRBV6-5 and TRBJ2-7, with TRBD2 matching over 10 bases. Germline-derived CDR1 and CDR2 are MNHEY and SVGAGI. This CDR3 has 15 residues. V trimming: 7 bases; J trimming: 4 bases; junction bases outside the gene matches: 10. CDR3 loop: CASTPGRGLAYEQYF. In DNA, the CDR3 is TGTGCCAGCACCCCAGGAAGGGGACTAGCGTACGAGCAGTACTTC.

The V and J genes are TRBV19 and TRBJ2-3; 7 nucleotides match TRBD1. Germline V CDR1 and CDR2: LNHDA, SQIVND (reference sequence). The CDR3 is made up of 12 amino acids. The ends lost 6 bases at V and 9 bases at J; junction bases unmatched: 6. In nucleotides, the CDR3 is TGTGCCAGTAGCCCCTGGACAGGCACGCAGTATTTT. It yields the protein CASSPWTGTQYF.

V gene TRBV27 combines with J gene TRBJ2-6; TRBD2 is a possible D gene (6 bases). CDR1 and CDR2 from the germline V gene are MNHEY and SMNVEV (reference sequence). The CDR3 sequence is 17 residues long. The V gene lost 6 bases and the J gene lost 0 bases, with 15 bases spanning the gap. The chain's CDR3 is CASSPRGTSSGANVLTF. In nucleotides, the CDR3 is TGTGCCAGCAGCCCCCGGGGGACCAGCTCTGGGGCCAACGTCCTGACTTTC.

The chain couples TRBV10-2 to TRBJ2-1; TRBD2 agrees at 13 bases. V lost 7 bases and J lost 6; bases outside the gene matches: 3. This CDR3 is built from 14 residues. The germline CDR1 and CDR2 sequences are WSHSY and SAAADI. The CDR3 here is CASKTSGGANEQFF. The CDR3 DNA reads TGCGCCAGCAAAACTAGCGGGGGGGCCAATGAGCAGTTCTTC.

This chain uses TRBV4-2 with TRBJ2-5, with TRBD2 matching 7 bases. CDR1 and CDR2 from the germline V gene are LGHNA and YNFKEQ. The V segment lost 2 bases and the J segment 5 bases; nucleotides outside the gene matches: 8. The CDR3 runs 15 residues. CDR3 amino acids: CASSQLGEGSETQYF. CDR3 nucleotides: TGTGCCAGCAGCCAACTGGGGGAGGGGTCGGAGACCCAGTACTTC.

The chain is built from TRBV19 and TRBJ2-1; 10 bases are shared with TRBD1. The CDR3 is 16 amino acids. With 2 bases clipped from V and 3 bases from J, the junction kept 4 bases outside the gene matches. The germline V gene has CDR1 LNHDA and CDR2 SQIVND (reference sequence). The CDR3 here is CASSIYWDRGYNEQFF. CDR3 bases: TGTGCCAGTAGTATATATTGGGACAGGGGCTACAATGAGCAGTTCTTC.

The gene calls are TRBV7-3 and TRBJ2-3; the match to TRBD2 covers 7 bases. Germline V gene data show CDR1 as SGHTA and CDR2 as FQGTGA. The CDR3 spans 12 residues. V was clipped by 5 bases and J by 6 bases; unmatched bases: 2. The CDR3 region is CASSPGGDTQYF. In DNA, the CDR3 is TGTGCCAGCAGCCCCGGGGGGGATACGCAGTATTTT.

V is TRBV14 and J is TRBJ1-2; TRBD1 is a possible D gene (6 bases). From germline, CDR1 is SGHDN and CDR2 FVKESK. The CDR3 loop spans 16 amino acids. Trimming removed 5 bases from V and 1 base from J, with 17 bases in between. Here the CDR3 reads CASSKDSHALNYGYTF. The CDR3 coding sequence is TGTGCCAGCAGCAAGGACAGTCATGCGCTTAACTATGGCTACACCTTC.

The chain is built from TRBV28 and TRBJ2-2; weak D call: TRBD1 (6 bases). CDR3 length: 15 residues. V was pared by 3 bases and J by 7 bases, with 15 bases between. CDR1 and CDR2 from the germline V gene are MDHEN and SYDVKM. The CDR3 protein is CASSFGSAGVGELFF. CDR3 nucleotide sequence: TGTGCCAGCAGTTTCGGGTCTGCAGGGGTCGGGGAGCTGTTTTTT.

The rearrangement links TRBV7-8 to TRBJ2-1; TRBD2 matches 12 bases. With 3 bases clipped from V and 2 bases from J, the junction kept 8 bases outside the gene matches. The CDR3 loop spans 18 amino acids. In germline, CDR1 is SGHVS, CDR2 FQNEAQ. The CDR3 sequence: CASSFPSGRATTYNEQFF. The CDR3 DNA follows: TGTGCCAGCAGCTTTCCTAGCGGGAGGGCGACCACCTACAATGAGCAGTTCTTC.

The chain combines TRBV28 with TRBJ2-5, with 10 bases lining up with TRBD1. The germline CDR1 and CDR2 sequences are MDHEN and SYDVKM. The CDR3 spans 15 residues. After removal of 3 bases from V and 5 bases from J, the junction contained 6 bases not matched to a gene. The CDR3 reads CASSFWGTGEETQYF. The DNA of the CDR3 is TGTGCCAGCAGTTTTTGGGGGACAGGGGAGGAGACCCAGTACTTC.

The genes are TRBV11-2 and TRBJ2-2, with a weak D call TRBD2 (6 bases). V was trimmed by 2 bases and J by 4 bases, leaving 11 bases between them. The CDR3 is made up of 15 amino acids. Looked up from germline, CDR1 is SGHAT and CDR2 is FQNNGV. The CDR3 DNA sequence: TGTGCCAGCAGCTTAACCGGGGGTGGCACCGGGGAGCTGTTTTTT. Its protein product is CASSLTGGGTGELFF. The full variable domain, in which reference TRBV11-2 and TRBJ2-2 provide the parts outside the CDR3, is EAGVAQSPRYKIIEKRQSVAFWCNPISGHATLYWYQQILGQGPKLLIQFQNNGVVDDSQLPKDRFSAERLKGVDSTLKIQPAKLEDSAVYLCASSLTGGGTGELFFGEGSRLTVL.

The J gene is TRBJ2-2, the V gene TRBV4-3; 8 bases are a match to TRBD2. Germline CDR1 is LGHNA and CDR2 is YSLEER. The CDR3 has 15 amino acids. Losses at the gene ends were 1 base for V and 9 bases for J; bases not matched to a gene: 7. CDR3 DNA sequence: TGCGCCAGCAGCCAAGGAATCAGCGGGGGCCGGGAGCTGTTTTTT. This codes for CASSQGISGGRELFF.

The gene calls are TRBV6-5 and TRBJ2-5, with 8 bases lining up with TRBD2. There are 15 residues in the CDR3. Germline CDR1 is MNHEY and CDR2 is SVGAGI. After removal of 8 bases from V and 5 bases from J, the junction contained 13 bases not matched to a gene. CDR3 protein: CASGKRERAGETQYF. As DNA, the CDR3 is TGTGCCAGCGGAAAGCGGGAGCGGGCTGGGGAGACCCAGTACTTC.

CDR3 sequence: CASSYSTGEDTEAFF. DNA for the CDR3: TGTGCCAGCAGTTACTCGACAGGGGAGGACACTGAAGCTTTCTTT. The chain recombines TRBV6-5 with TRBJ1-1; 8 positions match TRBD1. V shed 0 bases and J 3 bases; nucleotides not matched to a gene: 3. The CDR3 contains 15 residues. Germline V CDR1 and CDR2: MNHEY, SVGAGI.

The rearrangement uses TRBV5-1 and TRBJ2-1, with D maybe TRBD1 (6 bases). The CDR3 has 13 amino acids. The germline gives CDR1 SGHRS, CDR2 YFSETQ. V lost 5 bases and J lost 7, with 13 bases in between. CDR3 nucleotide sequence: TGCGCCAGCAGTGGTGGAAGGGGGAATGAGCAGTTCTTC. The encoded protein is CASSGGRGNEQFF.

The rearrangement links TRBV6-5 to TRBJ2-1, with 9 bases aligning to TRBD1. CDR1 MNHEY and CDR2 SVGAGI come from the germline V gene. The CDR3 is 15 amino acids. V lost 7 bases, J lost 2 bases, and 6 bases stayed unmatched. The CDR3 here is CASTRDRGTYNEQFF. CDR3 DNA sequence: TGTGCCAGCACTCGAGACAGGGGGACCTACAATGAGCAGTTCTTC.

V gene TRBV12-3 or TRBV12-4 combines with J gene TRBJ1-2, with D possibly being TRBD1 (6 bases). The ends were cut back, 6 bases at V and 5 bases at J, with 10 bases in the middle. The CDR3 length is 12 residues. The CDR3 sequence: CASSYGQYGYTF. CDR3 in DNA: TGTGCCAGCAGCTACGGACAGTATGGCTACACCTTC.

The sample holds a few counts of this clone. The rearrangement links TRBV3-1 (or the pseudogene TRBV3-2) to TRBJ1-2; 12 bases align to TRBD1. Germline trimming cut 4 bases from V and 8 bases from J; bases unmatched to any gene: 8. The CDR3 covers 15 residues. CDR1 is LGHDT and CDR2 is YNNKEL in the germline V gene (reference sequence). The CDR3: CASSPPGQGAVGYTF. The CDR3 DNA reads as TGTGCCAGCAGCCCACCGGGACAGGGGGCAGTAGGCTACACCTTC.

The chain recombines TRBV28 with TRBJ2-7; possible D gene TRBD1, 6 bases. CDR1 is MDHEN, CDR2 SYDVKM, per germline. The V and J ends lost 2 bases and 6 bases respectively, with 14 bases between them. The CDR3 is 14 amino acids. The CDR3 region has the DNA TGTGCCAGCAGTTTAAACAGGGCTTGGGGCGAGCAGTACTTC. Translated, it gives CASSLNRAWGEQYF. Full variable domain (remainder filled in from reference TRBV28 and TRBJ2-7): DVKVTQSSRYLVKRTGEKVFLECVQDMDHENMFWYRQDPGLGLRLIYFSYDVKMKEKGDIPEGYSVSREKKERFSLILESASTNQTSMYLCASSLNRAWGEQYFGPGTRLTVT.

This rearrangement joins TRBV18 to TRBJ1-3, with a tentative D call TRBD1 (6 bases). This CDR3 region has 15 residues. V was cut by 2 bases and J by 0 bases, with 8 bases left in between. Germline assignment: CDR1 KGHSH and CDR2 LQKENI. In nucleotides, the CDR3 is TGTGCCAGCTCACCAACAGGGTTCTCTGGAAACACCATATATTTT. Translated, it gives CASSPTGFSGNTIYF.

The CDR3 reads CASSTGLARVTSTDTQYF. For the CDR3, the DNA is TGTGCCAGCAGCACAGGACTAGCGCGAGTTACTAGCACAGATACGCAGTATTTT. The chain employs TRBV7-9 and TRBJ2-3; TRBD2 matches 9 bases. Germline CDR1 SEHNR, CDR2 FQNEAQ (reference sequence). CDR3 length: 18 residues. V lost 5 bases and J lost 0; bases outside the gene matches: 12.

The gene calls are TRBV29-1 and TRBJ1-1; 9 bases align to TRBD1. V lost 6 bases and J lost 7; bases outside the gene matches: 9. CDR3 length: 13 amino acids. CDR1 SQVTM and CDR2 ANQGSEA come from the germline V gene. The CDR3 nucleotides are TGCAGCGTGTTGGGGGGACAGGGAGGTGAAGCTTTCTTT. Protein sequence: CSVLGGQGGEAFF.

The gene calls are TRBV5-8 and TRBJ2-7; D remains unclear. The CDR3 contains 13 residues. In germline, CDR1 is SGHTS, CDR2 YDEGEE. With 0 bases removed from V and 1 base from J, the gap between germline ends came to 5 bases. The CDR3 DNA sequence: TGTGCCAGCAGCTTGGTCACATCCTACGAGCAGTACTTC. Translated: CASSLVTSYEQYF.

The rearrangement joins TRBV5-1 to TRBJ2-7; 9 bases align to TRBD1. This CDR3 is built from 16 residues. The ends lost 4 bases at V and 4 bases at J; junction bases unmatched: 12. Germline-derived CDR1 and CDR2 are SGHRS and YFSETQ. As DNA, the CDR3 is TGCGCCAGCAGCACCGTACAGGGGGCGATGGGGTACGAGCAGTACTTC. Its protein is CASSTVQGAMGYEQYF.

V is TRBV4-3 and J is TRBJ2-7; maybe TRBD1 (6 bases). Germline CDR1 is LGHNA and CDR2 is YSLEER. The CDR3 length is 14 residues. Trimming cost V 5 bases and J 4 bases, with 15 bases left between them. The CDR3 region is CASSASRGGYEQYF. The CDR3 region has the DNA TGCGCCAGCAGCGCAAGCAGGGGTGGGTACGAGCAGTACTTC.

V usage is TRBV28 and J usage is TRBJ1-4; tentative D call: TRBD1 (6 bases). Germline V gene data show CDR1 as MDHEN and CDR2 as SYDVKM. This CDR3 contains 17 residues. Trimming shortened V by 5 bases and J by 13 bases, and 29 bases separated the two germline ends. This CDR3 reads CASSLISQGMRGRVLFF. The CDR3 DNA is TGTGCCAGCAGTCTGATATCCCAGGGGATGAGGGGTCGGGTACTGTTTTTT.

This clone appeared a single time. CDR3 sequence (DNA): TGTGCCAGTAGTAAGCTCGGGGCAGGGGAAGAGACCCAGTACTTC. This codes for CASSKLGAGEETQYF. This chain links TRBV19 with TRBJ2-5; tentatively, D is TRBD1 (6 bases). The V end lost 4 bases, the J end lost 3 bases, and 15 bases lay between the germline ends. This CDR3 region has 15 residues. CDR1 LNHDA and CDR2 SQIVND come from the germline V gene (reference sequence).

The V gene is TRBV4-1, the J gene TRBJ2-2; weak D call: TRBD2 (7 bases). Germline lookup yields CDR1 MGHRA and CDR2 YSYEKL. The CDR3 is 15 residues long. The ends were cut back, 0 bases at V and 9 bases at J, with 14 bases in the middle. The chain's CDR3 is CASSQESGGSRELFF. In DNA form, the CDR3 reads TGCGCCAGCAGCCAAGAATCGGGGGGCAGTCGGGAGCTGTTTTTT.

The V call is TRBV29-1, the J call TRBJ1-1; no definite D call. Per germline, CDR1 SQVTM and CDR2 ANQGSEA. The CDR3 has 11 amino acids. Trimming took 4 bases from V and 0 from J, leaving 3 bases between them. CDR3 in DNA: TGCAGCGTTGGTATGAACACTGAAGCTTTCTTT. This sequence encodes CSVGMNTEAFF.